These 7 T cell receptor beta chains share one sample of origin, sequenced in a study of blood T cell repertoires in COVID-19. Sequencing was performed with immunoSEQ multiplex PCR; in TCRdb, only in-frame clones are kept and a portion is missing. The sample yields about 330,000 clones, roughly 90% seen once. Sequenced material: PBMCs or T cells enriched from blood (not recorded which). These receptors were collected from a woman aged 25 to 39 who had recovered from COVID-19.

The J gene is TRBJ1-2, the V gene TRBV7-9; 9 nucleotides match TRBD1. The V gene's germline CDR1 is SEHNR and CDR2 FQNEAQ (reference sequence). V shed 0 bases, J shed 6 bases, and the junction held 5 bases outside the gene matches. The CDR3 has 15 amino acids. The CDR3 DNA reads as TGTGCCAGCAGCTTAGCCGGGGGGACAGGGAATGGCTACACCTTC. Protein sequence: CASSLAGGTGNGYTF.

V is TRBV5-1 and J is TRBJ2-1; 10 bases match TRBD2. CDR3 length equals 16 residues. Germline V lookup: CDR1 SGHRS, CDR2 YFSETQ. J gave up 7 bases and V 4 bases, and 11 bases lay outside the gene matches. The DNA of the CDR3 is TGCGCCAGCAGCCCGGTCGGGACTAGCGTCCTAAATGAGCAGTTCTTC. Encoded protein: CASSPVGTSVLNEQFF. The full variable domain, in which reference TRBV5-1 and TRBJ2-1 provide the parts outside the CDR3, is KAGVTQTPRYLIKTRGQQVTLSCSPISGHRSVSWYQQTPGQGLQFLFEYFSETQRNKGNFPGRFSGRQFSNSRSEMNVSTLELGDSALYLCASSPVGTSVLNEQFFGPGTRLTVL.

The V and J genes are TRBV29-1 and TRBJ2-1, with 10 nucleotides matching TRBD1. The germline V gene encodes CDR1 SQVTM and CDR2 ANQGSEA. Trimming took 3 bases from V and 8 from J; bases not matched to a gene: 10. The CDR3 runs to 15 residues. The chain's CDR3 is CSVDLRTGGIDEQFF. CDR3 sequence (DNA): TGCAGCGTTGATCTAAGGACAGGGGGTATCGATGAGCAGTTCTTC.

The V call is TRBV6-5, the J call TRBJ1-5, with TRBD1 as a possible D gene (5 bases). V lost 5 bases to trimming and J lost 3 bases, with 14 bases between them. The length of the CDR3 is 15 residues. Looked up from germline, CDR1 is MNHEY and CDR2 is SVGAGI. The CDR3 is CASSQIDSLNQPQHF. Here the CDR3 DNA reads TGTGCCAGCAGTCAGATCGACAGCCTCAATCAGCCCCAGCATTTT.

This rearrangement joins TRBV7-9 to TRBJ2-3; possibly TRBD1 for D (6 bases). V lost 5 bases and J 5 bases, leaving 11 bases between the germline ends. The CDR3 extends over 13 amino acids. The germline V gene encodes CDR1 SEHNR and CDR2 FQNEAQ (reference sequence). DNA of the CDR3: TGTGCCAGCAGCCTGACAGGTGGAGATACGCAGTATTTT. It translates to CASSLTGGDTQYF. Full variable domain (outside the CDR3, taken from reference TRBV7-9 and TRBJ2-3): DTGVSQNPRHKITKRGQNVTFRCDPISEHNRLYWYRQTLGQGPEFLTYFQNEAQLEKSRLLSDRFSAERPKGSFSTLEIQRTEQGDSAMYLCASSLTGGDTQYFGPGTRLTVL.

The count of this clone is one. V is TRBV27 and J is TRBJ2-1; possibly TRBD1 for D (5 bases). Trimming shortened V by 9 bases and J by 3 bases, and 15 bases separated the two germline ends. CDR1 MNHEY and CDR2 SMNVEV come from the germline V gene (reference sequence). The CDR3 consists of 14 residues. The CDR3 DNA follows: TGTGCCAGTTATATAGGGGTCCACTACAATGAGCAGTTCTTC. This codes for CASYIGVHYNEQFF.

V gene TRBV7-8 combines with J gene TRBJ1-2; D ambiguous. V dropped 5 bases and J dropped 7 bases, with 17 bases sitting between them. CDR1 is SGHVS and CDR2 is FQNEAQ in the germline V gene. CDR3 size: 14 residues. The CDR3 DNA is TGTGCCAGCAGCCAACCGGAACTCGGCGGTGGCTACACCTTC. As protein: CASSQPELGGGYTF. Variable domain in full (rest from reference TRBV7-8 and TRBJ1-2): GAGVSQSPRYKVAKRGQDVALRCDPISGHVSLFWYQQALGQGPEFLTYFQNEAQLDKSGLPSDRFFAERPEGSVSTLKIQRTQQEDSAVYLCASSQPELGGGYTFGSGTRLTVV.